The entry below describes one T cell receptor (beta chain). The antigen this receptor binds is unknown. No base quality values were provided; no much bigger clone lies one nucleotide off. This entry belongs to a study of blood T cells in healthy people across ages (dated by TCRdb to about 2015). About the full investigation: In model experiments, template switching captured roughly one uniquely barcoded TCR beta cDNA molecule for every two T cells. To track age-related changes in TCR beta repertoire diversity, the study relied on deep sequencing normalized with unique cDNA molecular identifiers. The donors were divided into four age groups: young (average around 15 years), middle-aged (approximately 41), aged (under 70) and long-lived (about 80). To avoid experimental bias, donors of different ages were randomly spread across the sequencing lanes. Two additional independent replicas of 1 million unique cDNA reads from the same blood draw were analyzed for two donors (one aged 18 to 29 and one aged 80 or older). The research as a whole found: A strong correlation was found between observed TCR beta diversity and the percentage of naive T cells measured by flow cytometry. Observed TCR beta diversity per million T cells fell roughly linearly with age, and a significant reduction was already apparent by age roughly 40. The long-lived group showed more naive CD4+ T cells, fewer expanded clones and increased TCR diversity than the aged group, suggesting age selection. Because donor CMV infection status was unknown, age-related changes in expanded clonotypes were potentially confounded. Bulk unsorted PBMC profiling prevented conclusive comparison of naive and antigen-experienced compartments. Total diversity estimates from one million sequenced T cells were considered lower bounds and underestimates.

The library was obtained by 5' RACE. This sample was sequenced with an Illumina HiSeq 2500. A second PCR of about 7 to 12 cycles was run with a J-beta primer mix and a sample-barcoded 5' primer. A template-switch 5' adaptor carrying 12 random nucleotides introduced a unique molecular identifier onto each TCR beta cDNA molecule. Each sample yielded at least 3 million CDR3-containing paired-end reads. The Mint cDNA synthesis kit, primed by a TRBC-specific oligonucleotide, was used to synthesize first-strand cDNA from all RNA. All cDNA was treated with uracil-DNA glycosylase and then went through a first 18-cycle PCR with the universal primers M1SS and BC2_uni_R. The authors processed their data as follows. For normalization, 1 million high-quality reads, each with a distinct molecular identifier, were randomly selected from each sample. Reads with shared molecular identifiers were discarded instead of being binned into consensus sequences. MiTCR, set to a Q25 quality threshold and the strictest error-elimination algorithm, was used for CDR3 identification, clonotype clustering and error correction. A nonparametric unseen species model using Euler transformation provided a lower-bound estimate of total TCR beta diversity. TCRdb reworked the public reads: Q25 trimming with fastp, MiXCR clone assembly, productive beta chains retained. Rows merge per CDR3 protein into single entries with the most common DNA and genes. The V and J calls come from TCRdb's annotation, not from the publication. Within this sample are about 1,500,000 distinct CDR3 sequences, with approximately 38% of them counted one time only. The ten largest clones add up to 6.5% to 10% of the sample.

Donors were approximately 42 systemically healthy Caucasian individuals from Russia aged roughly 6 to 90 years. Each donor gave around 9 milliliters of peripheral blood, collected into EDTA-treated Vacutainer tubes. PBMCs were isolated by Ficoll-Paque density-gradient centrifugation, with at least 6 million obtained per sample. Trizol reagent was used to extract total RNA from the PBMCs, yielding at least 5 micrograms per sample. For every donor, an aliquot of PBMCs went through flow cytometry to measure the percentages of naive CD45RAhigh/CD27high T cells. V lost 11 bases and J lost 7 bases; the stretch between them is 20 bases long. The CDR3, cysteine through phenylalanine, is 13 amino acids long. Only the CDR3 region is kept as DNA, spanning 39 bases read in frame from base 1. Per the germline V gene, MNHEY is the CDR1 and SVGAGI is the CDR2.

The sequenced sample consisted of blood. The source is a young woman in good health. This receptor chain uses TRBV6-5 and TRBJ1-2; tentative D gene TRBD1, with 5 bases matching. DNA sequence: TGTGCCGCTACGGGGGGAGGGGTTCCTGGCTACACCTTC. This sequence encodes CAATGGGVPGYTF.